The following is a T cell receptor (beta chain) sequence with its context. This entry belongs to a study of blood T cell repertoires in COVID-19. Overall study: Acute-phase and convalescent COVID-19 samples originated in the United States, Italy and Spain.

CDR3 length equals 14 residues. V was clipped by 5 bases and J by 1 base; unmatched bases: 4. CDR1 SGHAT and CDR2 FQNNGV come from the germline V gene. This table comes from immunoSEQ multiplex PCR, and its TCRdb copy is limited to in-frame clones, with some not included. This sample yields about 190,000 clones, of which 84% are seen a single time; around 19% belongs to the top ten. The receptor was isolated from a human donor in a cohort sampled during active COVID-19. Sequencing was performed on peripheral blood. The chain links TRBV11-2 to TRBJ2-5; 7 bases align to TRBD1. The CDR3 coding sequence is TGTGCCAGCAGCGCTTCAGGGGGCCAAGAGACCCAGTACTTC. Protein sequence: CASSASGGQETQYF.